This note documents a single TCR beta chain sequence. The CDR3 extends over 16 amino acids. V was pared by 6 bases and J by 1 base, with 6 bases of the junction left unmatched. Germline V lookup: CDR1 LGHDT, CDR2 YNNKEL (reference sequence). Profiling relied on immunoSEQ multiplex PCR, and the TCRdb table lists in-frame clones only, not all of them. Of approximately 120,000 clones in the sample, about four fifths are singletons; the top ten hold around 13%. These data originate in a study of blood T cell repertoires in COVID-19. Background on the study: Acute-phase and convalescent COVID-19 samples originated in the United States, Italy and Spain.

The receptor comes from a human donor in a cohort sampled during active COVID-19. The sample consisted of peripheral blood. This sequence joins TRBV3-1 (or the pseudogene TRBV3-2) and TRBJ2-2; TRBD1 agrees at 9 bases. The CDR3: CASRPPGQGNTGELFF. The CDR3 region has the DNA TGTGCCAGCAGGCCCCCGGGACAGGGGAACACCGGGGAGCTGTTTTTT.